This T cell receptor (beta chain) was captured in a study of cytomegalovirus exposure and HLA in healthy donors. Findings and limits, study-wide: Relative to equally common others, HLA-associated TCR beta chains showed greater clonal expansion in a later analysis.

On this clone itself: Its antigen is unknown. The sample contains more than one DNA sequence encoding this CDR3.

60 Vbeta and 13 Jbeta primers were used in PCR. Only in-frame clones appear in the TCRdb table, and some are missing; sequencing was by immunoSEQ multiplex PCR. The sample shows about 190,000 clones, approximately 90% of them seen only once. Every donor was a healthy person donating bone marrow. Germline V lookup: CDR1 MNHNY, CDR2 SVGAGI (reference sequence). The CDR3 is 13 amino acids. J lost 8 bases, V lost 0 bases, and 3 bases had no gene match. What was sequenced was PBMCs. V is TRBV6-6 and J is TRBJ1-1, with 7 bases lining up with TRBD1. The sequence was obtained from a boy between 2 and 10 years old in good health and CMV-seronegative. CDR3 loop: CASSYSGGPEAFF. The CDR3 DNA follows: TGTGCCAGCAGTTACTCAGGGGGCCCCGAAGCTTTCTTT.